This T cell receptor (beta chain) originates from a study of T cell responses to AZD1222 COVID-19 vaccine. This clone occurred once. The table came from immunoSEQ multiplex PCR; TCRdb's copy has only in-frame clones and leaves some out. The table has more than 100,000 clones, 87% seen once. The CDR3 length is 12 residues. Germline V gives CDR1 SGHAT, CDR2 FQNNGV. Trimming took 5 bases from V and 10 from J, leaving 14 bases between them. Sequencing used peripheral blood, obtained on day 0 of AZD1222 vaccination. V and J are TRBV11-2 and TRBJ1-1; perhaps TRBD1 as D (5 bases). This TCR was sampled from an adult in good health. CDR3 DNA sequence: TGTGCCAGCAGCGGGGGACGAGACTCAGCTTTCTTT. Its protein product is CASSGGRDSAFF.